This TCR beta chain was profiled in a study of control samples from healthy donors and cancer patients. The length of the CDR3 is 14 residues. From germline, CDR1 is SGHDT and CDR2 YYEEEE. V shed 1 base and J shed 1 base, with 8 bases lying between them. This table comes from immunoSEQ multiplex PCR, and its TCRdb copy is limited to in-frame clones, with some not included. This sample has approximately 100,000 clones, with roughly 89% found just once. This TCR derives from a man between 60 and 75 years old with lung cancer. The genes are TRBV5-6 and TRBJ1-1, with no clear D. The sequencing sample was made of PBMCs. The CDR3 is CASSLRRQNTEAFF. The CDR3 region has the DNA TGTGCCAGCAGCTTGCGCAGGCAGAACACTGAAGCTTTCTTT.